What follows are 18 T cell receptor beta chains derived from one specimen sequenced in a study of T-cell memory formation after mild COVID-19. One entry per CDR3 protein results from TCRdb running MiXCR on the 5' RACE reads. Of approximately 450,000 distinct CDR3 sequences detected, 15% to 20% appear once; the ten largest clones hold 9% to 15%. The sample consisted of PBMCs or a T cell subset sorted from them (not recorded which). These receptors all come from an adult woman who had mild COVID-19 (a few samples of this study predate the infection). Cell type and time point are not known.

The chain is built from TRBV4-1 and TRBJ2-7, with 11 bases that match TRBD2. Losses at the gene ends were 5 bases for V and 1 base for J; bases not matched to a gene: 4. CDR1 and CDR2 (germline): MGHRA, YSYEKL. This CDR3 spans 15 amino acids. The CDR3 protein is CASSDLAGGSYEQYF. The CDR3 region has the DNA TGCGCCAGCAGCGATCTAGCGGGAGGATCCTACGAGCAGTACTTC.

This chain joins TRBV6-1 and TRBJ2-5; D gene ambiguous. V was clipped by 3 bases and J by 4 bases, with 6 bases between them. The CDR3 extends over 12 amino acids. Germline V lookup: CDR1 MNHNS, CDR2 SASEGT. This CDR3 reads CASSELPETQYF. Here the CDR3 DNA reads TGTGCCAGCAGTGAGTTGCCAGAGACCCAGTACTTC.

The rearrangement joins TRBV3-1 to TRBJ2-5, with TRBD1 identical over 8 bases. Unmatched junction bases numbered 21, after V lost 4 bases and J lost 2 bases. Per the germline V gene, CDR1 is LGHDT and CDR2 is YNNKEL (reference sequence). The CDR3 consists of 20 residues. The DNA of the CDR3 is TGTGCCAGCAGCCGGAGCGCGGGACAGGTAAGGCCAAGGGCTCAAGAGACCCAGTACTTC. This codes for CASSRSAGQVRPRAQETQYF.

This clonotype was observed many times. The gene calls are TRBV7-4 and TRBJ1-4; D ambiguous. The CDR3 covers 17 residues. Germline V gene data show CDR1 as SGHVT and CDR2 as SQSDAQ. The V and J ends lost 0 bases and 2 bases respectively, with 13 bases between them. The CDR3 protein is CASSLARPSGTNEKLFF. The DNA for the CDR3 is TGTGCCAGCAGCTTAGCGCGCCCGTCCGGGACTAATGAAAAACTGTTTTTT.

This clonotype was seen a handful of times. CDR3 in amino acids: CASMVQALSYEQYF. The DNA for the CDR3 is TGTGCCAGCATGGTCCAGGCCCTTTCCTACGAGCAGTACTTC. The chain couples TRBV12-3 or TRBV12-4 to TRBJ2-7; D gene unclear. Trimming stripped 7 bases from V and 1 base from J, with 14 bases between. This CDR3 is 14 amino acids long.

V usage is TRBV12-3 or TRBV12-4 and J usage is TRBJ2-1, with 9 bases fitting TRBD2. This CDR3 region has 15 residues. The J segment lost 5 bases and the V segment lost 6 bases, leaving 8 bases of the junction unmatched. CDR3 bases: TGTGCCAGCAGCTTAAGCGGGGGGAACAACAATGAGCAGTTCTTC. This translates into CASSLSGGNNNEQFF.

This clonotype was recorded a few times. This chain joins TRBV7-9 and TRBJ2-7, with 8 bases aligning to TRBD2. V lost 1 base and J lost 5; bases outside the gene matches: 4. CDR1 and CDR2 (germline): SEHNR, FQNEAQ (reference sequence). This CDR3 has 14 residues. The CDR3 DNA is TGTGCCAGCAGCTTAGGAGTCGGGGGGGACGAGCAGTACTTC. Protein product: CASSLGVGGDEQYF.

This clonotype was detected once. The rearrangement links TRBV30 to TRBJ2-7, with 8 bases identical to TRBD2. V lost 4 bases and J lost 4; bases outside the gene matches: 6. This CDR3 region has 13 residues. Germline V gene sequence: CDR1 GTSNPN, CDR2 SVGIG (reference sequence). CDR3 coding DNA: TGTGCCTGGAACGAAGCGGGAGTTTACGAGCAGTACTTC. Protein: CAWNEAGVYEQYF.

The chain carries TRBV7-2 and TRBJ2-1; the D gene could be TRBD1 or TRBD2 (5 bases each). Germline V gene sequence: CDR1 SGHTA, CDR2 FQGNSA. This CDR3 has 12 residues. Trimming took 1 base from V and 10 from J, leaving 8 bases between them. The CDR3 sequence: CASSLGGREQFF. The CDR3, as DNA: TGTGCCAGCAGCTTAGGGGGACGGGAGCAGTTCTTC. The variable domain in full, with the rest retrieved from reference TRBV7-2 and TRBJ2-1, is GAGVSQSPSNKVTEKGKDVELRCDPISGHTALYWYRQSLGQGLEFLIYFQGNSAPDKSGLPSDRFSAERTGGSVSTLTIQRTQQEDSAVYLCASSLGGREQFFGPGTRLTVL.

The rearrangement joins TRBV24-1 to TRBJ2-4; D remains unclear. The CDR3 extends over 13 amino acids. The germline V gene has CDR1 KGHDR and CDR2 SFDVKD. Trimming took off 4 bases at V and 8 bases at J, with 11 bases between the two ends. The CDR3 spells CATSEALTDIQYF. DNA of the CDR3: TGTGCCACCAGTGAAGCCCTCACTGACATTCAGTACTTC.

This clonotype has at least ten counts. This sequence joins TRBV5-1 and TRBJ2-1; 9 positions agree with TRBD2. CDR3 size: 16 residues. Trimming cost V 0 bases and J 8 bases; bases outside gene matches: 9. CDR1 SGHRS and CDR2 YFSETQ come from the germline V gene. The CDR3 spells CASSLEEISGGDEQFF. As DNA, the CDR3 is TGCGCCAGCAGCTTGGAAGAGATTAGCGGGGGAGATGAGCAGTTCTTC.

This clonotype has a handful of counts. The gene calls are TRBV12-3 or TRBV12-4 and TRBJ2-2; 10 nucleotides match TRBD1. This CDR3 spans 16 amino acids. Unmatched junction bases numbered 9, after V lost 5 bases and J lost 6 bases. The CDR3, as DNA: TGTGCCAGCAGTGTGCCCGGGACAGGGGACCCCGGGGAGCTGTTTTTT. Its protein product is CASSVPGTGDPGELFF.

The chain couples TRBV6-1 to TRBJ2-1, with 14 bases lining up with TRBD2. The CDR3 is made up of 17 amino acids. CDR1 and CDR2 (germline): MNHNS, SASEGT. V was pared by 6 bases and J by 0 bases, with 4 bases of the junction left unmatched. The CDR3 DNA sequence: TGTGCCAGCAGGGGACTAGCGGGGGCCTTCTCCTACAATGAGCAGTTCTTC. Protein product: CASRGLAGAFSYNEQFF.

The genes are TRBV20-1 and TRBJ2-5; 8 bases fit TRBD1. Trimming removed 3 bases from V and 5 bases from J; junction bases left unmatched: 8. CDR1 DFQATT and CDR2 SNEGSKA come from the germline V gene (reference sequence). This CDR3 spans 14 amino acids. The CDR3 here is CSARTGEVGETQYF. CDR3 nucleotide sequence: TGCAGTGCTAGGACAGGGGAAGTGGGTGAGACCCAGTACTTC.

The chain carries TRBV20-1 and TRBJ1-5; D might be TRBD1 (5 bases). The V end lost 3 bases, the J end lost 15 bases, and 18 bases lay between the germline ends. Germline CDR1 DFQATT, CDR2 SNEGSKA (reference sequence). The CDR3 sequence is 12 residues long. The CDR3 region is CSASSISGQGHF. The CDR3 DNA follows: TGCAGTGCTAGTTCTATTAGCGGGCAGGGGCATTTT.

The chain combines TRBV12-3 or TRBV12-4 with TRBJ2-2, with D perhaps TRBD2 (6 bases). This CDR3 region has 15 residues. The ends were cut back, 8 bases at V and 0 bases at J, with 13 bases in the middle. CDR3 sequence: CASRYSGTNTGELFF. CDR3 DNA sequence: TGTGCCAGCCGCTATAGCGGTACGAACACCGGGGAGCTGTTTTTT.

The CDR3 here is CSAKGSTGNYGYTF. The CDR3 DNA follows: TGCAGTGCCAAGGGCTCTACAGGGAACTATGGCTACACCTTC. V is TRBV20-1 and J is TRBJ1-2, with a weak D call TRBD1 (6 bases). V was pared by 6 bases and J by 2 bases, with 16 bases between. CDR1 and CDR2 (germline): DFQATT, SNEGSKA (reference sequence). The CDR3 extends over 14 amino acids.

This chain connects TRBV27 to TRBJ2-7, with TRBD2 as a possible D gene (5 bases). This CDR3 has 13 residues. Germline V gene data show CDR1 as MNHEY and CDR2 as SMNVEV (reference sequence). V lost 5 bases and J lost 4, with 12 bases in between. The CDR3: CASSQSRTYEQYF. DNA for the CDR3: TGTGCCAGCAGTCAGAGTAGGACTTACGAGCAGTACTTC.